This is a list of T cell receptor beta chains from one sample in a study of cytomegalovirus exposure and HLA in healthy donors. The table came from immunoSEQ multiplex PCR; TCRdb's copy has only in-frame clones and leaves some out. The sample consists of around 110,000 clones, 70% of them appearing once. The sequenced sample consisted of PBMCs. Every receptor here comes from a young man in good health and CMV-seropositive. The CDR3 runs from the conserved cysteine through the conserved F or W.

TRBV6-1,TRBJ2-7,CASSEVWNREYEQYF
TRBV7-8,TRBJ2-6,CASSPSRGGVLTF
TRBV9,TRBJ1-2,CASSGWTGPNYGYTF
TRBV29-1,TRBJ2-3,CSDQLEDTQYF
TRBV30,TRBJ2-1,CAWGWEGGRAHEQFF
TRBV19,TRBJ1-2,CASKSETVGDGYTF
TRBV5-1,TRBJ2-3,CASSSGLAGGPEDTQYF
TRBV6-5,TRBJ2-4,CASSLTDAKNIQYF
TRBV5-6,TRBJ2-3,CASSWDRDRTDTQYF
TRBV19,TRBJ2-5,CASNRGLRETQYF
TRBV30,TRBJ2-1,CAWSAQDRRVDEQFF